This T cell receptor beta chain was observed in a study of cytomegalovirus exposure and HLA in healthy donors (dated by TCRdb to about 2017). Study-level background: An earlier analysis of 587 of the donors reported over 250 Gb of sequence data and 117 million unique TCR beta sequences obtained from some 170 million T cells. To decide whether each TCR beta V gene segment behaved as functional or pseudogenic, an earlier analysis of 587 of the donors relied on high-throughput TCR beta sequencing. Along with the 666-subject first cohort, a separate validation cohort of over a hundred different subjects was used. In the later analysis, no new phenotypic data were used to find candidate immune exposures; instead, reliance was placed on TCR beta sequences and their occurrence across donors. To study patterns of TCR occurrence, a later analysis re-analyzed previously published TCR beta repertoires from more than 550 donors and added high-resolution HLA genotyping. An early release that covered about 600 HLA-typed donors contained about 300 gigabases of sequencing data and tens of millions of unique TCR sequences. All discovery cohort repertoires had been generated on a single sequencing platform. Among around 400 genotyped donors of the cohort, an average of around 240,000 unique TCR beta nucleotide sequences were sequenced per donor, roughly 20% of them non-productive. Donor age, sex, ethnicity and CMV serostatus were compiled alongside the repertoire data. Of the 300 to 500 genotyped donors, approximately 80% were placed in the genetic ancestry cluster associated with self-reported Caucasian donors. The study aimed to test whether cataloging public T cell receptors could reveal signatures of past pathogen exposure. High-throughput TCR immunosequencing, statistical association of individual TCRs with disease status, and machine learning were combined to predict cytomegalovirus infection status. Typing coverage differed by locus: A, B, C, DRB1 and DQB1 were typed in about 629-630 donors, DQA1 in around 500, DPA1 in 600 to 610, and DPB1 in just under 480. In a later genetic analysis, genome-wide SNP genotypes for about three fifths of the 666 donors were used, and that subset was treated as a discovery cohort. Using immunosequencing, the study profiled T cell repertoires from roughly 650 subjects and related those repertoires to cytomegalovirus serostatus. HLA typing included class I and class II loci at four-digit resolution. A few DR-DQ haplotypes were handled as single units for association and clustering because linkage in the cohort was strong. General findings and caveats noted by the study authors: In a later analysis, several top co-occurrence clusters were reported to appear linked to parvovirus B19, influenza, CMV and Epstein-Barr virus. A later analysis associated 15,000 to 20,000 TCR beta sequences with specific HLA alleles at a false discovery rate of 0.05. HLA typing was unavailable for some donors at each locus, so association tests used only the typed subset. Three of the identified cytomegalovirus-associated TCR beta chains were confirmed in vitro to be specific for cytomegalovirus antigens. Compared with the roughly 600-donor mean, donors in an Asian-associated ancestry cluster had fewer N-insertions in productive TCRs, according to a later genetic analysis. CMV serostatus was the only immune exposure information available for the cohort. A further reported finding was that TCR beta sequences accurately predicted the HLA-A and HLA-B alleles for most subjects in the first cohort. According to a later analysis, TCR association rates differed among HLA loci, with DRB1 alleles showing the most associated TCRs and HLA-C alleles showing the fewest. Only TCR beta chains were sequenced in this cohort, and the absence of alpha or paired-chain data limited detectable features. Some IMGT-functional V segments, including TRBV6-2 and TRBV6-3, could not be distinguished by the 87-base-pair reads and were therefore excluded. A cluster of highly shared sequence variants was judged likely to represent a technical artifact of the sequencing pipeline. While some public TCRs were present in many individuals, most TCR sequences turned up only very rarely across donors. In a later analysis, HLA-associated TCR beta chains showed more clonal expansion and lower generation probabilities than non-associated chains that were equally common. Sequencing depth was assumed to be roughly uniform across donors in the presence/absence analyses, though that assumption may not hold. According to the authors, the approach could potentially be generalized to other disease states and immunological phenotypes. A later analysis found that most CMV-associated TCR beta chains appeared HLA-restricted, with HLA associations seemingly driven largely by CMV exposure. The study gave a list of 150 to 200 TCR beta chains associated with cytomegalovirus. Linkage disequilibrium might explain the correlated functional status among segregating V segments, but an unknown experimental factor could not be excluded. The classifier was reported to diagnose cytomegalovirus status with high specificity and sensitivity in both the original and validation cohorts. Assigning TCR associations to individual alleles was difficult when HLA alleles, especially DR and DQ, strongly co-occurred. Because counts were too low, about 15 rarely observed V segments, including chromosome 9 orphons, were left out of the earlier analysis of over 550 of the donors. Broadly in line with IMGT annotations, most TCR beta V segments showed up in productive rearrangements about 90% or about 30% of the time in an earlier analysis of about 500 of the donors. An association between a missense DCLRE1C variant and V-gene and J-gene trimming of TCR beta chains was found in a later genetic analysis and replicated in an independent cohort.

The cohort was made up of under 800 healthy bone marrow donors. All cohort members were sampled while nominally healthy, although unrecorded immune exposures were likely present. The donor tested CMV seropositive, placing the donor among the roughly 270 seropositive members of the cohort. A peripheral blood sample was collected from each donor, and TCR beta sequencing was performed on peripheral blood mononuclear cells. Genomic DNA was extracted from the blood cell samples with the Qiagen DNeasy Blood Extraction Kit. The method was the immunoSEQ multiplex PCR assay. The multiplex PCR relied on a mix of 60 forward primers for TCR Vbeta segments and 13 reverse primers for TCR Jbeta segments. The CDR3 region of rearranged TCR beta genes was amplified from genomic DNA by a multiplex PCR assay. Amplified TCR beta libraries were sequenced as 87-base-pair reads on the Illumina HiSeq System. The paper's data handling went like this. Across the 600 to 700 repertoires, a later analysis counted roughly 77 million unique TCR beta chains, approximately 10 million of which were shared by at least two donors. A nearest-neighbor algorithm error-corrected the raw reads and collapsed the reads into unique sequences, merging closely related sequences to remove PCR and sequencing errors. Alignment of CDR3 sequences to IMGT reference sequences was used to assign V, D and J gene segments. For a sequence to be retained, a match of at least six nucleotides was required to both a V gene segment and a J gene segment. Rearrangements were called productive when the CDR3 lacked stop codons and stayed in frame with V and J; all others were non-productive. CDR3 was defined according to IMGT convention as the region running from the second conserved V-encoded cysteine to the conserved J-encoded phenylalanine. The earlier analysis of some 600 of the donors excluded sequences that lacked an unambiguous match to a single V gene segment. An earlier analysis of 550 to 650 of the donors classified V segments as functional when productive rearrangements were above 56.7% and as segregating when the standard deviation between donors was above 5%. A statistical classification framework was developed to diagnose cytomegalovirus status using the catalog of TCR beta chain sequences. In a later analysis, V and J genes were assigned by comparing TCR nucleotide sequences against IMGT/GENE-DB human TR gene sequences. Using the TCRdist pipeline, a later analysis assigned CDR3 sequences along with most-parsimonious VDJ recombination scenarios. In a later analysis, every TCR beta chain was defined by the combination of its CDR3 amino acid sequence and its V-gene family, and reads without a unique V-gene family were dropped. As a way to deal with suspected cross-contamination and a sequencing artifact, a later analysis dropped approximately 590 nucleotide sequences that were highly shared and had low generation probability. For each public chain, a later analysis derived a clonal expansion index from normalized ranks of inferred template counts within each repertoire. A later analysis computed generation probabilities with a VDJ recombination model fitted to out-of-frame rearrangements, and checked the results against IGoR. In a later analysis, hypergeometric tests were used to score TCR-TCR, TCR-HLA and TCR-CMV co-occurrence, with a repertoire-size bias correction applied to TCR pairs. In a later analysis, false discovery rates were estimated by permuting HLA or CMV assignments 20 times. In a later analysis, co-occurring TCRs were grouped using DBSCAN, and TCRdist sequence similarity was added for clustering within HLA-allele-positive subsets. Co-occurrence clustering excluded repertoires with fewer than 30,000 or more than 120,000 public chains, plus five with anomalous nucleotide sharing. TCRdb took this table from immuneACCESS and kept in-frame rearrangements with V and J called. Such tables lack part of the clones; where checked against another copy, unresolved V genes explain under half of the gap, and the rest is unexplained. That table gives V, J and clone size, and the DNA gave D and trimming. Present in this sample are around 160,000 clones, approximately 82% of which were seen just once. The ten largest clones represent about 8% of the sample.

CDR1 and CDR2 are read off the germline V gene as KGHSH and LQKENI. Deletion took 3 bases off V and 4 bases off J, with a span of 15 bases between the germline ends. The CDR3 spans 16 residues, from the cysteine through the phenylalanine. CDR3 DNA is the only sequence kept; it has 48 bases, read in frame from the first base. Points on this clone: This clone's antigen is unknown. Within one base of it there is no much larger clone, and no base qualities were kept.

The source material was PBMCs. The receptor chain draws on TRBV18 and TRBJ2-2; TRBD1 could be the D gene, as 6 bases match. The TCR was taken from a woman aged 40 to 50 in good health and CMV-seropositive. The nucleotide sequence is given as TGTGCCAGCTCACCTTCCCCGACAGGAGCCACCGGGGAGCTGTTTTTT. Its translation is CASSPSPTGATGELFF.